This T cell receptor beta chain was retrieved from a study of T cells in Graves' hyperthyroidism and ophthalmopathy. Disease lasting under 3 months, a NOSPECS grade of at least 4, and a Clinical Activity Score of at least 3 were features of the ophthalmopathy patients. Lactation, pregnancy, other autoimmune disease or uncontrolled infection led to exclusion of patients. Each diagnosis was grounded in clinical symptoms, serum thyroxine and TRAb, thyroid ultrasound, and orbital computed tomography. Amplified TCR beta CDR3 regions derived from RNA transcripts. A set of HTBI primers served as the primers for a first-round RT-PCR of the TCR CDR3. MiXCR was run by TCRdb on the multiplex PCR reads, yielding one entry per CDR3 protein. The table includes about 520,000 distinct CDR3 sequences, roughly 25% detected once. The CDR3 sequence is 14 residues long. Trimming pared 6 bases from V and 1 base from J, leaving 12 bases between.

This clonotype occurred many times. The material sequenced was blood. The rearrangement links TRBV12-3 or TRBV12-4 to TRBJ2-5, with D perhaps matching TRBD2 (5 bases). The sequence was obtained from a woman in her twenties or thirties with Graves' ophthalmopathy. This chain's CDR3 is CASRALEAQETQYF. DNA of the CDR3: TGTGCCAGCAGAGCCCTGGAGGCCCAAGAGACCCAGTACTTC.